Listed below are T cell receptor beta chains from one sample, sequenced in a study of post-analysis software for immune sequencing data. TCRdb re-derived calls from the PCR reads in MiXCR, one entry per CDR3 protein. The table includes approximately 180,000 distinct CDR3 sequences, over 25% detected once. The sequenced sample consisted of blood. The receptors derive from a girl aged 10 to 17 with multiple sclerosis. Both conserved end residues are part of each CDR3. A D gene is named only where the DNA matches it firmly. Clone sizes are given selectively: once, few, many, or a class where the clone is expanded.

d_call clone_size j_call v_call cdr3_aa cdr3_nt
NA NA TRBJ2-7 TRBV5-1 CASSPGTYYEQYF TGCGCCAGCAGTCCCGGGACTTACTACGAGCAGTACTTC
NA NA TRBJ1-6 TRBV5-5 CASSLTHPGAMDSPLHF TGTGCCAGCAGCTTGACCCACCCGGGGGCGATGGATTCACCCCTCCACTTT
NA NA TRBJ2-2 TRBV7-2 CASSLLGTNTGELFF TGTGCCAGCAGCTTATTGGGGACGAACACCGGGGAGCTGTTTTTT
TRBD2 few TRBJ2-1 TRBV2 CASSLGLAGGGEQFF TGTGCCAGCAGTTTGGGGCTAGCGGGAGGGGGTGAGCAGTTCTTC
TRBD1 many TRBJ1-2 TRBV28 CASSLPGTGYGYTF TGTGCCAGCAGTCTCCCAGGGACAGGCTATGGCTACACCTTC
NA few TRBJ2-7 TRBV24-1 CATSESGTGTSYEQYF TGTGCCACCAGCGAAAGTGGCACAGGGACTTCCTACGAGCAGTACTTC
NA few TRBJ1-2 TRBV27 CASSLNLGHYGYTF TGTGCCAGCAGTTTAAATCTCGGCCACTATGGCTACACCTTC
NA many TRBJ2-5 TRBV2 CASTEWVGETQYF TGTGCCAGCACCGAGTGGGTAGGAGAGACCCAGTACTTC
TRBD2 NA TRBJ2-5 TRBV3-1 CASSLQRASGQETQYF TGTGCCAGCAGCCTCCAAAGGGCTAGCGGTCAAGAGACCCAGTACTTC
NA many TRBJ2-5 TRBV4-1 CASSQEDWTKGETQYF TGCGCCAGCAGCCAAGAGGACTGGACCAAGGGAGAGACCCAGTACTTC
NA few TRBJ1-5 TRBV12-3/TRBV12-4 CASSLAHFNQPQHF TGTGCCAGCAGTTTAGCCCATTTCAATCAGCCCCAGCATTTT
NA many TRBJ1-2 TRBV12-3/TRBV12-4 CASSFPNLQSSGYTF TGTGCCAGCAGTTTCCCAAATCTCCAGTCATCTGGCTACACCTTC
NA NA TRBJ2-3 TRBV12-3/TRBV12-4 CASSLVSGRAGADVQYF TGTGCCAGCAGTTTAGTCAGTGGCAGAGCGGGCGCAGATGTGCAGTATTTT
TRBD1 few TRBJ1-1 TRBV5-6 CASSPPGTANTEAFF TGTGCCAGCAGCCCGCCCGGGACAGCGAACACTGAAGCTTTCTTT
NA NA TRBJ2-1 TRBV7-2 CASSLIGAGNEQFF TGTGCCAGCAGCTTAATCGGCGCCGGCAATGAGCAGTTCTTC
TRBD2 NA TRBJ2-1 TRBV4-1 CASSQGGGRSSYNEQFF TGCGCCAGCAGCCAAGGGGGGGGGAGGAGCTCCTACAATGAGCAGTTCTTC
NA NA TRBJ2-1 TRBV5-8 CASSLSASIKWYNEQFF TGTGCCAGCAGCTTGTCGGCCAGCATAAAATGGTACAATGAGCAGTTCTTC
TRBD1 few TRBJ1-2 TRBV2 CASAKEQGFGYTF TGTGCCAGCGCCAAGGAACAGGGGTTTGGCTACACCTTC
NA many TRBJ2-5 TRBV20-1 CSPQDARYQETQYF TGCAGTCCTCAGGACGCCCGATACCAAGAGACCCAGTACTTC
TRBD1 NA TRBJ1-1 TRBV6-1 CASSGGTAFEAFF TGTGCCAGCAGTGGAGGGACAGCATTTGAAGCTTTCTTT
TRBD2 few TRBJ2-3 TRBV6-5 CASSYVAGGTDTQYF TGTGCCAGCAGTTACGTTGCCGGGGGGACAGATACGCAGTATTTT
NA few TRBJ1-5 TRBV3-1 CASSQWLVNQPQHF TGTGCCAGCAGCCAATGGCTGGTTAATCAGCCCCAGCATTTT
NA many TRBJ1-6 TRBV12-3/TRBV12-4 CASTHGGYNSPLHF TGTGCCAGCACCCATGGAGGTTATAATTCACCCCTCCACTTT
NA NA TRBJ2-7 TRBV7-2 CDSSWTTGNSYEQYF TGTGACAGCAGCTGGACTACAGGCAACTCCTACGAGCAGTACTTC
NA NA TRBJ2-3 TRBV6-1 CTSTAAELTDTQYF TGTACCAGCACCGCGGCGGAGCTCACAGATACGCAGTATTTT
NA many TRBJ2-3 TRBV14 CASSLLMGFDTQYF TGTGCCAGCAGCCTCCTAATGGGATTCGATACGCAGTATTTT
NA many TRBJ2-1 TRBV20-1 CSARDRLAKHNEQFF TGCAGTGCTAGAGATCGGCTAGCGAAGCACAATGAGCAGTTCTTC
NA once TRBJ2-1 TRBV19 CASSIVGGSNEQFF TGTGCCAGTAGTATCGTCGGGGGTAGCAATGAGCAGTTCTTC
TRBD1 NA TRBJ2-2 TRBV12-3/TRBV12-4 CASRGQSTNTGELFF TGTGCCAGCAGGGGACAGTCCACGAACACCGGGGAGCTGTTTTTT
NA NA TRBJ1-1 TRBV9 CASSLLDWTEAFF TGTGCCAGCAGCCTCCTAGATTGGACTGAAGCTTTCTTT
NA few TRBJ1-5 TRBV5-6 CASSSGRVNQPQHF TGTGCCAGCAGTTCCGGACGAGTCAATCAGCCCCAGCATTTT
TRBD2 NA TRBJ2-5 TRBV20-1 CSARDTSGRPGTQYF TGCAGTGCTAGAGACACTAGCGGGAGGCCAGGGACCCAGTACTTC
NA many TRBJ2-7 TRBV7-2 CASSLERGNYEQYF TGTGCCAGCAGCTTAGAGCGCGGGAACTACGAGCAGTACTTC
NA few TRBJ1-6 TRBV20-1 CSAPSAQGSYNSPLHF TGCAGTGCTCCCTCCGCCCAAGGCTCCTATAATTCACCCCTCCACTTT
TRBD2 NA TRBJ2-5 TRBV4-1 CASSQEAGGETQYF TGCGCCAGCAGCCAAGAAGCGGGAGGAGAGACCCAGTACTTC
TRBD2 many TRBJ2-1 TRBV28 CASSPLYGGRTPYNEQFF TGTGCCAGCAGTCCACTATACGGCGGGAGGACCCCCTACAATGAGCAGTTCTTC
NA many TRBJ2-7 TRBV12-3/TRBV12-4 CASSLNRWNEQYF TGTGCCAGCAGTTTAAACAGGTGGAACGAGCAGTACTTC
NA many TRBJ2-7 TRBV5-6 CASRPSGSREQYF TGTGCCAGCAGGCCCTCCGGGTCCCGGGAGCAGTACTTC
NA once TRBJ2-4 TRBV2 CAVLSHGRPLAKNIQYF TGTGCCGTCCTCTCCCACGGGCGGCCCCTAGCCAAAAACATTCAGTACTTC
TRBD2 many TRBJ2-1 TRBV12-5 CASGPGLAPGNEQFF TGTGCTAGTGGCCCGGGACTAGCGCCTGGCAATGAGCAGTTCTTC
TRBD2 few TRBJ2-3 TRBV10-3 CAISEGLAGADTQYF TGTGCCATCAGTGAGGGACTAGCGGGAGCAGATACGCAGTATTTT
NA few TRBJ2-1 TRBV2 CASQRLLELRSNEQFF TGTGCTAGCCAACGTCTCCTAGAGCTTCGTAGTAATGAGCAGTTCTTC
NA many TRBJ1-2 TRBV7-2 CASSWQQSAGYTF TGTGCCAGCAGCTGGCAGCAGTCAGCGGGCTACACCTTC
NA many TRBJ2-7 TRBV20-1 CSAHSLLSYEQYF TGCAGTGCCCACTCACTCCTCAGCTACGAGCAGTACTTC
TRBD2 few TRBJ2-2 TRBV29-1 CSVDVAGGPGELFF TGCAGCGTTGATGTAGCGGGAGGGCCCGGGGAGCTGTTTTTT
NA few TRBJ1-1 TRBV5-5 CATSPSGANTEAFF TGTGCCACCAGCCCCTCGGGGGCGAACACTGAAGCTTTCTTT
TRBD2 NA TRBJ2-7 TRBV20-1 CSPNGRAGEQYF TGCAGCCCTAACGGGAGGGCCGGCGAGCAGTACTTC
NA few TRBJ2-1 TRBV27 CASSPKFNEQFF TGTGCCAGCAGTCCTAAGTTCAATGAGCAGTTCTTC
NA NA TRBJ1-5 TRBV20-1 CSAHREGTQHF TGCAGTGCCCACAGGGAAGGGACCCAGCATTTT
NA few TRBJ2-5 TRBV20-1 CSAETGPAGETQYF TGCAGTGCTGAAACAGGGCCCGCCGGGGAGACCCAGTACTTC
TRBD1 many TRBJ2-7 TRBV6-2/TRBV6-3 CACRDRPYEQYF TGTGCCTGCCGGGACAGGCCATACGAGCAGTACTTC
NA NA TRBJ2-5 TRBV7-8 CASSPQTSFQETQYF TGTGCCAGCAGCCCCCAAACAAGCTTCCAAGAGACCCAGTACTTC
NA many TRBJ1-2 TRBV7-9 CASSLARSGYGYTF TGTGCCAGCAGCTTAGCCAGGTCCGGTTATGGCTACACCTTC
TRBD2 few TRBJ2-5 TRBV3-1 CASSQDQLAGGNIYKQYF TGTGCCAGCAGCCAAGATCAACTAGCGGGAGGGAATATCTACAAGCAGTACTTC
TRBD2 many TRBJ2-3 TRBV28 CASSLWGLAGEDTQYF TGTGCCAGCAGTTTATGGGGGCTAGCGGGAGAAGATACGCAGTATTTT
TRBD2 NA TRBJ2-3 TRBV7-7 CASRRLSGTSTDTQYF TGTGCTAGCAGGAGACTGAGCGGGACTAGCACAGATACGCAGTATTTT
NA NA TRBJ2-1 TRBV7-9 CASRLQYNEQFF TGTGCCAGCAGGTTACAGTACAATGAGCAGTTCTTC